One and the same sample provided the 24 T cell receptor beta chains below, sequenced in a study of T-cell memory formation after mild COVID-19. TCRdb reprocessed the 5' RACE reads with MiXCR, giving one entry per CDR3 protein. The sample lists 100,000 to 150,000 distinct CDR3 sequences, about 6% occurring once. The sequenced sample was PBMCs or a T cell subset sorted from them (not recorded which). The receptors originated from an adult woman who had mild COVID-19 (a few samples of this study predate the infection). Cell type and time point are not known.

The gene calls are TRBV6-2 or TRBV6-3 and TRBJ2-2, with a tentative D call TRBD2 (5 bases). The germline CDR1 and CDR2 sequences are MNHEY and SVGEGT. V was cut by 2 bases and J by 0 bases, with 10 bases left in between. The CDR3 is made up of 16 amino acids. Here the CDR3 DNA reads TGTGCCAGCAGTTACAAATACGGGGCGAACACCGGGGAGCTGTTTTTT. Translated, it gives CASSYKYGANTGELFF.

The chain links TRBV10-3 to TRBJ1-1, with 9 bases matching TRBD1. The J segment lost 5 bases and the V segment lost 6 bases, leaving 4 bases of the junction unmatched. This CDR3 contains 13 residues. CDR1 is ENHRY, CDR2 SYGVKD, per germline. The CDR3 reads CAIRDRGETEAFF. In DNA form, the CDR3 reads TGTGCCATCAGGGACAGGGGTGAAACTGAAGCTTTCTTT.

This sequence joins TRBV12-3 or TRBV12-4 and TRBJ1-1; possibly TRBD1 for D (6 bases). Trimming removed 5 bases from V and 4 bases from J, with 14 bases in between. The CDR3 extends over 14 amino acids. The CDR3 here is CASSRQAITTEAFF. CDR3 nucleotides: TGTGCCAGCAGTCGACAGGCTATAACCACTGAAGCTTTCTTT.

This clonotype was seen a handful of times. The chain employs TRBV7-9 and TRBJ2-7; 9 bases are a match to TRBD1. This CDR3 region has 15 residues. With V trimmed by 3 bases and J by 5 bases, 8 bases remained unmatched. The germline CDR1 and CDR2 sequences are SEHNR and FQNEAQ (reference sequence). The DNA of the CDR3 is TGTGCCAGCAGCTTGGGGGACAGGGTAAGAAACGAGCAGTACTTC. Its translation is CASSLGDRVRNEQYF. The whole variable domain, remainder taken from reference TRBV7-9 and TRBJ2-7, is DTGVSQNPRHKITKRGQNVTFRCDPISEHNRLYWYRQTLGQGPEFLTYFQNEAQLEKSRLLSDRFSAERPKGSFSTLEIQRTEQGDSAMYLCASSLGDRVRNEQYFGPGTRLTVT.

The V call is TRBV9, the J call TRBJ1-2, with D possibly TRBD1 on 6 matching bases. Trimming stripped 4 bases from V and 6 bases from J, with 13 bases between. The V gene's germline CDR1 is SGDLS and CDR2 YYNGEE. The CDR3 runs 13 residues. For the CDR3, the DNA is TGTGCCAGCAGCACCCGACAGGAGGATGGCTACACCTTC. It specifies CASSTRQEDGYTF.

This clonotype came up many times. This chain joins TRBV20-1 and TRBJ2-5; perhaps TRBD2 as D (6 bases). The germline V gene has CDR1 DFQATT and CDR2 SNEGSKA (reference sequence). Trimming pared 6 bases from V and 2 bases from J, leaving 16 bases between. The CDR3 is 14 amino acids. The CDR3 DNA is TGCAGTGCAATCCGACTAGTTGGTCAAGAGACCCAGTACTTC. It yields the protein CSAIRLVGQETQYF.

This clonotype was seen at least ten times. J is TRBJ2-2 and V is TRBV20-1; the D gene could be TRBD1 or TRBD2 (5 bases each). The CDR3 totals 15 residues. Trimming took 4 bases from V and 3 from J, leaving 15 bases between them. Germline V gene sequence: CDR1 DFQATT, CDR2 SNEGSKA (reference sequence). CDR3 loop: CSANSGPEYTGELFF. CDR3 DNA: TGCAGTGCTAATTCGGGGCCAGAATACACCGGGGAGCTGTTTTTT.

The table lists this clonotype with a few counts. The rearrangement links TRBV6-5 to TRBJ1-1, with no clear D. CDR1 MNHEY and CDR2 SVGAGI come from the germline V gene. CDR3 length equals 17 residues. Trimming stripped 0 bases from V and 1 base from J, with 15 bases between. The CDR3 nucleotides read TGTGCCAGCAGTTACTCCTTCCGATTCAGTCGGAACACTGAAGCTTTCTTT. Translation gives CASSYSFRFSRNTEAFF.

This rearrangement joins TRBV7-8 to TRBJ2-7, with D possibly being TRBD2 (5 bases). In germline, CDR1 is SGHVS, CDR2 FQNEAQ. Trimming took 2 bases from V and 2 from J, leaving 13 bases between them. There are 15 residues in the CDR3. The CDR3 sequence is CASSLSESGPYEQYF. CDR3 nucleotide sequence: TGTGCCAGCAGCTTAAGCGAAAGCGGACCCTACGAGCAGTACTTC.

This chain links TRBV3-1 with TRBJ2-1; 7 bases agree with TRBD1. The CDR3 sequence is 13 residues long. J gave up 8 bases and V 6 bases, and 7 bases lay outside the gene matches. Germline V lookup: CDR1 LGHDT, CDR2 YNNKEL (reference sequence). The CDR3 nucleotides read TGTGCCAGCAGGTGGACAGGTAGCGATGAGCAGTTCTTC. The encoded protein is CASRWTGSDEQFF.

This clonotype was picked up a small number of times. The rearrangement joins TRBV2 to TRBJ2-1, with 7 nucleotides matching TRBD2. The CDR3 loop spans 14 amino acids. V shed 6 bases, J shed 7 bases, and the junction held 9 bases outside the gene matches. CDR1 SNHLY and CDR2 FYNNEI come from the germline V gene. The CDR3 coding sequence is TGTGCCAGCAGAAGTGAAGCGGGAATAAATGAGCAGTTCTTC. It translates to CASRSEAGINEQFF.

The CDR3: CASSGRTGPYRTQYF. In DNA, the CDR3 is TGTGCCAGCAGCGGAAGGACGGGGCCCTATAGGACCCAGTACTTC. V is TRBV11-2 and J is TRBJ2-5; tentatively, D is TRBD1 or TRBD2 (5 bases each). Germline CDR1 is SGHAT and CDR2 is FQNNGV. The CDR3 length is 15 residues. Between the trimmed V and J ends, which lost 5 bases and 7 bases, there was a span of 20 bases.

CDR3 loop: CASSISTSGHEQFF. The CDR3 DNA sequence: TGTGCCAGCAGTATTTCGACTAGCGGCCATGAGCAGTTCTTC. The chain carries TRBV12-3 or TRBV12-4 and TRBJ2-1; TRBD2 matches 9 bases. V shed 5 bases, J shed 8 bases, and the junction held 7 bases outside the gene matches. This CDR3 has 14 residues.

This clonotype was seen only a few times. The V call is TRBV4-1, the J call TRBJ1-6, with D tentatively TRBD1 (5 bases). The CDR3 contains 16 residues. Germline V lookup: CDR1 MGHRA, CDR2 YSYEKL. Deletions cut 1 base from V and 6 bases from J, with 13 bases between. CDR3 sequence (DNA): TGCGCCAGCAGCCAAGGACAGCCCCTGTCTAATTCACCCCTCCACTTT. Its protein is CASSQGQPLSNSPLHF.

In this sample, this clonotype turned up many times. The chain is built from TRBV15 and TRBJ1-6; 9 positions match TRBD1. V shed 5 bases, J shed 1 base, and the junction held 6 bases outside the gene matches. The CDR3 spans 17 residues. Looked up from germline, CDR1 is LNHNV and CDR2 is YYDKDF (reference sequence). The CDR3 protein is CATSAGQGRSYNSPLHF. CDR3 nucleotides: TGTGCCACCAGCGCAGGACAGGGGAGGTCCTATAATTCACCCCTCCACTTT.

The V call is TRBV7-3, the J call TRBJ1-2, with 9 bases that match TRBD1. This CDR3 is 14 amino acids long. J gave up 4 bases and V 5 bases, and 5 bases lay outside the gene matches. The germline CDR1 and CDR2 sequences are SGHTA and FQGTGA. The CDR3 sequence is CASSRDRAGYGYTF. Here the CDR3 DNA reads TGTGCCAGCAGCCGGGACAGGGCGGGCTATGGCTACACCTTC.

This clonotype was detected a few times. This sequence joins TRBV5-1 and TRBJ1-1, with a weak D call TRBD1 (6 bases). Trimming cost V 0 bases and J 5 bases, with 26 bases left between them. The CDR3 loop spans 19 amino acids. Germline V gene data show CDR1 as SGHRS and CDR2 as YFSETQ. CDR3 sequence reads: CASSLDHRIGGGRKTEAFF. CDR3 DNA: TGCGCCAGCAGCTTGGATCATCGTATAGGGGGAGGAAGGAAGACTGAAGCTTTCTTT.

This clonotype was detected a few times. The V call is TRBV7-2, the J call TRBJ2-5, with D uncertain. The germline V gene has CDR1 SGHTA and CDR2 FQGNSA. The V end was cut by 2 bases, the J end by 4 bases, with 2 bases between. The CDR3 has 11 amino acids. The CDR3 DNA is TGTGCCAGCAGCTTAATAGAGACCCAGTACTTC. Translated, it gives CASSLIETQYF.

This clonotype was recorded many times. The chain couples TRBV20-1 to TRBJ1-2; weak D call: TRBD1 (5 bases). Germline V gene sequence: CDR1 DFQATT, CDR2 SNEGSKA (reference sequence). V gave up 2 bases and J gave up 4 bases, with 11 bases separating them. The CDR3 spans 13 residues. The DNA of the CDR3 is TGCAGTGCTAGATTACCAGGGACCTATGGCTACACCTTC. Residues: CSARLPGTYGYTF.

This clonotype was seen many times. The gene calls are TRBV7-9 and TRBJ1-2; 8 bases match TRBD1. This CDR3 has 19 amino acids. The V gene's germline CDR1 is SEHNR and CDR2 FQNEAQ (reference sequence). Trimming removed 5 bases from V and 4 bases from J; junction bases left unmatched: 21. DNA for the CDR3: TGTGCCAGCAGCCCACGAGCCCCGGGACAGGAGAGTCTTTCCTATGGCTACACCTTC. It yields the protein CASSPRAPGQESLSYGYTF. Filled out from reference TRBV7-9 and TRBJ1-2, the complete variable domain reads DTGVSQNPRHKITKRGQNVTFRCDPISEHNRLYWYRQTLGQGPEFLTYFQNEAQLEKSRLLSDRFSAERPKGSFSTLEIQRTEQGDSAMYLCASSPRAPGQESLSYGYTFGSGTRLTVV.

The chain is built from TRBV24-1 and TRBJ2-1, with 11 positions matching TRBD1. Germline V gives CDR1 KGHDR, CDR2 SFDVKD. This CDR3 spans 16 amino acids. Trimming cost V 1 base and J 3 bases; bases outside gene matches: 1. The CDR3 DNA is TGTGCCACCAGTGATTTAGGGACAGGGGGCTACAATGAGCAGTTCTTC. Amino acid sequence: CATSDLGTGGYNEQFF.

In this sample, this clonotype turned up a few times. The chain couples TRBV5-1 to TRBJ2-1; TRBD2 matches at 7 bases. V was clipped by 6 bases and J by 8 bases; unmatched bases: 11. CDR3 length: 14 amino acids. Germline V CDR1 and CDR2: SGHRS, YFSETQ. The CDR3 DNA reads as TGCGCCAGCAACGGGGGAGGGGTTGAGGATGAGCAGTTCTTC. Translation gives CASNGGGVEDEQFF.

On this clonotype itself: One end of the junction varies from germline; a read error may be responsible. V and J are TRBV5-1 and TRBJ2-7; D is perhaps TRBD2 (6 bases). From germline, CDR1 is SGHRS and CDR2 YFSETQ. The CDR3 is made up of 16 amino acids. CDR3: CASSPAGGAAFYEKYF. DNA of the CDR3: TGCGCCAGCAGCCCTGCCGGCGGGGCAGCGTTCTACGAGAAGTACTTC.

This clonotype has at least ten counts. The CDR3 loop reads CASSLSRASYEQYF. The CDR3, as DNA: TGCGCCAGCAGCTTAAGCAGGGCCTCCTACGAGCAGTACTTC. The chain recombines TRBV5-1 with TRBJ2-7; weak D call: TRBD1 (5 bases). V gave up 2 bases and J gave up 0 bases, with 9 bases separating them. This CDR3 comprises 14 residues. Per germline, CDR1 SGHRS and CDR2 YFSETQ.